The 5 T cell receptor beta chains listed next were all sequenced from one sample in a study of T-cell reconstitution after alpha-beta-depleted transplantation in children. Molecular barcoding with unique molecular identifiers was used for the TCRbeta library. Each CDR3 protein is one row after TCRdb ran MiXCR on the PCR reads. The table lists more than 300,000 distinct CDR3 sequences, roughly 17% of them singletons. The starting material was PBMCs, mostly from graft donor cells, obtained 360 days after TCRalphabeta/CD19-depleted stem cell transplant. The receptor source for this set is a male patient between 2 and 10 years old who had a stem cell transplant for acute lymphoblastic leukemia, so the T cells may come from the graft donor.

This clonotype was observed a handful of times. The chain carries TRBV3-1 and TRBJ2-5; D is possibly TRBD2 (6 bases). The V end was cut by 0 bases, the J end by 0 bases, with 14 bases between. Germline loops: CDR1 LGHDT, CDR2 YNNKEL (reference sequence). The CDR3 consists of 17 residues. CDR3 in amino acids: CASSQDPSVWYQETQYF. CDR3 DNA sequence: TGTGCCAGCAGCCAAGATCCTAGCGTTTGGTACCAAGAGACCCAGTACTTC.

The chain joins TRBV10-2 to TRBJ2-7; the match to TRBD2 covers 9 bases. Per the germline V gene, CDR1 is WSHSY and CDR2 is SAAADI. Losses at the gene ends were 6 bases for V and 1 base for J; bases not matched to a gene: 16. The CDR3 sequence is 18 residues long. CDR3 protein: CASRGWTSAASMSYEQYF. The CDR3 DNA reads as TGCGCCAGCAGGGGTTGGACTAGCGCTGCGTCCATGTCCTACGAGCAGTACTTC.

The table lists this clonotype with many counts. The J gene is TRBJ2-3, the V gene TRBV12-3 or TRBV12-4, with no clear D. CDR3 length equals 12 residues. The V end lost 7 bases, the J end lost 4 bases, and 9 bases lay between the germline ends. As DNA, the CDR3 is TGTGCCAGCACCCGTCCCTCAGATACGCAGTATTTT. Its translation: CASTRPSDTQYF.

This sequence joins TRBV4-2 and TRBJ2-1; 14 positions match TRBD2. The CDR3 has 18 amino acids. CDR1 is LGHNA and CDR2 is YNFKEQ in the germline V gene. Trimming took 2 bases from V and 6 from J; bases not matched to a gene: 9. CDR3 protein: CASSQPPGLAGVRNEQFF. CDR3 in DNA: TGTGCCAGCAGCCAACCCCCGGGACTAGCGGGAGTTCGCAATGAGCAGTTCTTC.

The chain has TRBV12-3 or TRBV12-4 and TRBJ2-5; D might be TRBD1 (6 bases). Trimming cost V 3 bases and J 3 bases, with 17 bases left between them. The CDR3 runs to 16 residues. The CDR3 region has the DNA TGTGCCAGCAGTTTCTTCGGTGGACAGACCAAAGAGACCCAGTACTTC. This codes for CASSFFGGQTKETQYF.